The TCR beta chain under discussion was sequenced for a study of T cell responses to AZD1222 COVID-19 vaccine. About the study: The analysis combined second doses at about 4 or about 12 weeks.

Comment on this clone: Its antigen is not identified.

Study-wide results and caveats: Recipients of two AZD1222 doses showed rising Spike-specific TCR breadth and depth. Seropositive status at baseline applied to only a handful of AZD1222 recipients.

Germline V gene lookup returns CDR1 MNHEY and CDR2 SMNVEV (reference sequence). Trimming took 4 bases from V and 5 from J, leaving 23 bases between them. CDR3 length: 18 residues. Here immunoSEQ multiplex PCR was the method, and the copy in TCRdb shows in-frame clones only, minus some. The sample consists of roughly 140,000 clones, 90% of them appearing once. This chain connects TRBV27 to TRBJ2-2; D is perhaps TRBD1 (6 bases). This clonotype originated in an adult in good health. The sequencing used peripheral blood, collected on day 0 of AZD1222 vaccination. The CDR3 DNA reads as TGTGCCAGCAGTTCCACCCCCGGGACACACTCTCATACCGGGGAGCTGTTTTTT. It yields the protein CASSSTPGTHSHTGELFF.